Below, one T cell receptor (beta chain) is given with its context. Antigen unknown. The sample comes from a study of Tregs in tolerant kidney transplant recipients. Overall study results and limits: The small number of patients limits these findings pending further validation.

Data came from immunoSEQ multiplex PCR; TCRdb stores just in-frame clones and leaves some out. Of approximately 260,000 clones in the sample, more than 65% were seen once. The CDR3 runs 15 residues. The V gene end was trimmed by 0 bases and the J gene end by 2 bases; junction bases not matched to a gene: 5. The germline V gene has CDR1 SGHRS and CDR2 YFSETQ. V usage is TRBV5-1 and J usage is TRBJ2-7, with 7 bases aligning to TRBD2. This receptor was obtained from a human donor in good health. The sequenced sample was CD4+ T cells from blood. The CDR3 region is CASSLGEGRAYEQYF. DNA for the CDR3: TGCGCCAGCAGCTTGGGGGAGGGTCGGGCCTACGAGCAGTACTTC. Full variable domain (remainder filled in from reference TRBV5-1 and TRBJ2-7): KAGVTQTPRYLIKTRGQQVTLSCSPISGHRSVSWYQQTPGQGLQFLFEYFSETQRNKGNFPGRFSGRQFSNSRSEMNVSTLELGDSALYLCASSLGEGRAYEQYFGPGTRLTVT.